The following is a T cell receptor beta chain sequence with its context. This entry comes from a study of technical replicates of blood from a handful of donors. Germline V CDR1 and CDR2: SGHTA, FQGNSA. The ends lost 4 bases at V and 4 bases at J; junction bases unmatched: 12. The CDR3 covers 17 residues. The data were produced by immunoSEQ multiplex PCR, yet TCRdb's version contains in-frame clones alone and is incomplete. The sample lists 50,000 to 70,000 clones; about 86% were seen once. The TCR originated in a human donor in good health. Some clones in this sample may be carry-over from other donors' samples. Sequencing was performed on PBMCs. This chain links TRBV7-2 with TRBJ1-3; 8 bases align to TRBD1. CDR3 residues: CASSSPGQGARGNTIYF. CDR3 coding DNA: TGTGCCAGCAGCTCCCCGGGTCAGGGGGCGAGGGGAAACACCATATATTTT.